The clone carrying this TCR beta chain was observed once. Its specificity is unknown. RNA was isolated and reverse transcribed to cDNA, the sequencing template. TCRdb's copy holds only in-frame clones and misses some; the assay was immunoSEQ multiplex PCR. The sample has 110,000 or so clones, approximately 55% seen once. Treatment: oral pan-JAK inhibitor, 5-10 mg twice daily. The data originate from a study of CD8+ T cells in alopecia areata. The wider study: The drug, oral tofacitinib, was given to treated patients at 5 to 10 mg twice daily. Study-wide results and caveats: Tofacitinib significantly reduced both scalp clonality and expanded CD8+ clones among the top 100. Affected scalp, especially in alopecia totalis/universalis, had a higher clonality than normal scalp did.

This CDR3 spans 14 amino acids. The V segment lost 9 bases and the J segment 7 bases; nucleotides outside the gene matches: 10. Per germline, CDR1 LNHDA and CDR2 SQIVND (reference sequence). The chain has TRBV19 and TRBJ2-2; 8 bases fit TRBD1. The TCR sequence derives from a human donor with alopecia areata. The sequencing here drew on CD4+ T cells sorted from blood, taken at week 24, from a patient treated with tofacitinib. The CDR3 protein is CASRTGRDGGELFF. CDR3 bases: TGTGCCAGCCGGACAGGGCGGGATGGCGGGGAGCTGTTTTTT.